This T cell receptor (beta chain) came from a study of response to subunit inactivated influenza vaccine. Whole-study results and caveats: Every seasonal influenza vaccination brings in few new T cells, the authors suggested.

TCRdb recomputed calls from the RT-PCR reads with MiXCR, one row per CDR3 protein. The table has roughly 570,000 distinct CDR3 sequences, approximately 14% seen once; the top ten hold around 10%. The CDR3 contains 13 residues. The germline V and J ends were trimmed by 5 bases and 1 base, with 11 bases remaining between them. Germline-derived CDR1 and CDR2 are GTSNPN and SVGIG (reference sequence). This clonotype was seen a few times. The target antigen is unknown. The receptor was derived from a man in his fifties or sixties who received an inactivated influenza vaccine. Sequenced here: PBMCs from blood, sampled roughly 12 days after vaccination. The V call is TRBV30, the J call TRBJ1-1; D perhaps matches TRBD1 (5 bases). The CDR3 protein is CAWGTAKNTEAFF. CDR3 DNA sequence: TGTGCCTGGGGGACCGCTAAGAACACTGAAGCTTTCTTT.